Sequencing of this T cell receptor (beta chain) was carried out in a study of blood T cell repertoires in COVID-19. Across the study: Researchers got acute and convalescent COVID-19 samples from the United States, Italy and Spain.

The table came from immunoSEQ multiplex PCR; TCRdb's copy has only in-frame clones and leaves some out. Of some 210,000 clones in the sample, 70% to 90% were seen once. Everyone who took part was roughly 18 to 89 years old, and they came from 20 to 25 US areas. Participants reported their clinical history, and cohort assignment relied on those reports. Two negative PCRs, clearance, or symptom resolution had been documented for recovered Cohort 3 donors. The CDR3 contains 15 residues. V shed 6 bases and J 8 bases; nucleotides not matched to a gene: 10. From germline, CDR1 is MGHRA and CDR2 YSYEKL. The sequencing sample was made of PBMCs or T cells enriched from blood (not recorded which). The chain couples TRBV4-1 to TRBJ1-4; TRBD1 matches 9 bases. The receptor's source is a man aged 40-49 years who had recovered from COVID-19. The CDR3 nucleotides are TGCGCCAGCAGTCTCAGAGGGACAGGGATGGAAAAACTGTTTTTT. This encodes CASSLRGTGMEKLFF.